Below are 30 T cell receptor beta chains sequenced from a single sample in a study of blood T cell repertoires in COVID-19. The method was immunoSEQ multiplex PCR; TCRdb's version includes in-frame clones alone and lacks a portion of them. The data hold around 190,000 clones, with about 88% observed a single time. The sample comprised PBMCs or T cells enriched from blood (not recorded which). All receptors come from a woman between 18 and 30 years old who had recovered from COVID-19.

In DNA form, the CDR3 reads TGTGCCAGCAGCGACACCGGGACTCCCACAGATACGCAGTATTTT. This sequence encodes CASSDTGTPTDTQYF. The genes are TRBV9 and TRBJ2-3, with D possibly TRBD2 on 6 matching bases. Germline V gene data show CDR1 as SGDLS and CDR2 as YYNGEE. CDR3 length: 15 residues. V lost 3 bases and J lost 2, with 13 bases in between.

The genes are TRBV27 and TRBJ1-1, with D perhaps matching TRBD1 (6 bases). Germline V gene data show CDR1 as MNHEY and CDR2 as SMNVEV (reference sequence). This CDR3 has 15 residues. V was cut by 5 bases and J by 1 base, with 14 bases left in between. The DNA for the CDR3 is TGTGCCAGCAGTGCATACAGGGCCGAGAACACTGAAGCTTTCTTT. Protein: CASSAYRAENTEAFF.

V usage is TRBV18 and J usage is TRBJ1-2; 10 bases are shared with TRBD1. Germline values: CDR1 KGHSH, CDR2 LQKENI. Trimming at V came to 2 bases and at J to 6 bases, leaving 12 bases not matched to a gene. This CDR3 is built from 17 residues. The CDR3 loop is CASSPEGSPGTGDGYTF. The CDR3 nucleotides read TGTGCCAGCTCACCAGAGGGTAGTCCCGGGACAGGGGATGGCTACACCTTC.

This clone was observed a handful of times. The V call is TRBV10-3, the J call TRBJ1-5; the D gene is possibly TRBD1 (5 bases). Germline V gene sequence: CDR1 ENHRY, CDR2 SYGVKD. Trimming took off 3 bases at V and 0 bases at J, with 18 bases between the two ends. This CDR3 contains 18 residues. The CDR3 bases are TGTGCCATCAGTGACCCATTCACGGGGGGGGATAGCAATCAGCCCCAGCATTTT. It translates to CAISDPFTGGDSNQPQHF.

The rearrangement joins TRBV7-3 to TRBJ2-3, with D possibly being TRBD2 (5 bases). The CDR3 extends over 15 amino acids. Germline V gene sequence: CDR1 SGHTA, CDR2 FQGTGA. The V and J ends lost 2 bases and 10 bases respectively, with 19 bases between them. The CDR3 coding sequence is TGTGCCAGCAGCTTACGGGGAGCGGACCCTCTCTCGCAGTATTTT. As protein: CASSLRGADPLSQYF. The full variable domain, completed using reference TRBV7-3 and TRBJ2-3, is GAGVSQTPSNKVTEKGKYVELRCDPISGHTALYWYRQSLGQGPEFLIYFQGTGAADDSGLPNDRFFAVRPEGSVSTLKIQRTERGDSAVYLCASSLRGADPLSQYFGPGTRLTVL.

The chain uses TRBV19 and TRBJ1-1, with 8 bases lining up with TRBD1. This CDR3 is 14 amino acids long. Per germline, CDR1 LNHDA and CDR2 SQIVND (reference sequence). The J segment lost 5 bases and the V segment lost 4 bases, leaving 6 bases of the junction unmatched. The CDR3 DNA reads as TGTGCCAGTAGTACCTCGACAGGGGTGACTGAAGCTTTCTTT. Protein: CASSTSTGVTEAFF.

The chain employs TRBV7-8 and TRBJ2-7; D ambiguous. Deletions cut 1 base from V and 2 bases from J, with 12 bases between. The CDR3 has 15 residues. Per germline, CDR1 SGHVS and CDR2 FQNEAQ. The DNA of the CDR3 is TGTGCCAGCAGCTTAGGCCTCGGGTCTACCTACGAGCAGTACTTC. Residues: CASSLGLGSTYEQYF.

This sequence joins TRBV2 and TRBJ2-7; 9 nucleotides line up with TRBD1. Trimming at V came to 2 bases and at J to 2 bases, leaving 10 bases not matched to a gene. The length of the CDR3 is 17 residues. The germline gives CDR1 SNHLY, CDR2 FYNNEI. CDR3 in DNA: TGTGCCAGCAGTGAACGTTCCGGGACAGGGCTCCCCTACGAGCAGTACTTC. Its protein product is CASSERSGTGLPYEQYF. The variable domain in full, completed from reference TRBV2 and TRBJ2-7, reads EPEVTQTPSHQVTQMGQEVILRCVPISNHLYFYWYRQILGQKVEFLVSFYNNEISEKSEIFDDQFSVERPDGSNFTLKIRSTKLEDSAMYFCASSERSGTGLPYEQYFGPGTRLTVT.

This clone was recorded only once. The chain uses TRBV19 and TRBJ2-7; 8 nucleotides line up with TRBD1. This CDR3 region has 15 residues. The J segment lost 5 bases and the V segment lost 5 bases, leaving 11 bases of the junction unmatched. CDR1 and CDR2 from the germline V gene are LNHDA and SQIVND (reference sequence). This CDR3 reads CASSLRTGGKDEQYF. DNA for the CDR3: TGTGCCAGTAGTCTAAGAACAGGGGGTAAGGACGAGCAGTACTTC.

This clone is a singleton in its sample. This rearrangement joins TRBV6-6 to TRBJ2-7; 10 bases agree with TRBD2. V trimming: 5 bases; J trimming: 3 bases; junction bases outside the gene matches: 13. The CDR3 is made up of 17 amino acids. CDR1 MNHNY and CDR2 SVGAGI come from the germline V gene (reference sequence). The CDR3 bases are TGTGCCAGCAGTCGGACTAGCGGCCTTCCCGGCGTCTACGAGCAGTACTTC. The encoded protein is CASSRTSGLPGVYEQYF.

The chain has TRBV7-3 and TRBJ2-1, with 8 bases identical to TRBD2. J gave up 8 bases and V 1 base, and 10 bases lay outside the gene matches. The CDR3 has 16 amino acids. CDR1 and CDR2 (germline): SGHTA, FQGTGA. This CDR3 is CASSLNGGGAGDEQFF. DNA for the CDR3: TGTGCCAGCAGCTTAAATGGAGGGGGAGCGGGAGATGAGCAGTTCTTC.

The count of this clone is one. CDR3 bases: TGCGCCAGCAGTAACGGACTAGCGGGAGGCACAGATACGCAGTATTTT. It encodes CASSNGLAGGTDTQYF. The chain is built from TRBV10-1 and TRBJ2-3, with 13 bases identical to TRBD2. The germline V gene encodes CDR1 WNHNN and CDR2 SYGVQD (reference sequence). The CDR3 is made up of 16 amino acids. V lost 5 bases and J lost 1; bases outside the gene matches: 3.

The genes are TRBV24-1 and TRBJ2-5, with TRBD1 as a possible D gene (6 bases). Trimming removed 7 bases at V and 5 bases at J, with 19 bases between. CDR3 length: 15 amino acids. Germline CDR1 is KGHDR and CDR2 is SFDVKD. CDR3 sequence: CATRPNGQPGETQYF. For the CDR3, the DNA is TGTGCCACCAGACCCAATGGACAGCCGGGGGAGACCCAGTACTTC.

The chain has TRBV28 and TRBJ1-3; no reliable D call. The V and J ends lost 3 bases and 0 bases respectively, with 9 bases between them. Looked up from germline, CDR1 is MDHEN and CDR2 is SYDVKM. The CDR3 covers 15 residues. The DNA for the CDR3 is TGTGCCAGCAGTTTTCTGGCCAGCTCTGGAAACACCATATATTTT. It translates to CASSFLASSGNTIYF.

The chain joins TRBV7-3 to TRBJ2-6; 7 bases fit TRBD1. V trimming: 0 bases; J trimming: 0 bases; junction bases outside the gene matches: 5. This CDR3 contains 18 residues. CDR1 SGHTA and CDR2 FQGTGA come from the germline V gene. The CDR3 coding sequence is TGTGCCAGCAGCTTAACGGTGGGACAGAACTCTGGGGCCAACGTCCTGACTTTC. Protein sequence: CASSLTVGQNSGANVLTF.

This chain uses TRBV6-2 or TRBV6-3 with TRBJ1-1; tentatively, D is TRBD1 (5 bases). Trimming cost V 2 bases and J 8 bases, with 6 bases left between them. The CDR3 is made up of 11 amino acids. Germline values: CDR1 MNHEY, CDR2 SVGEGT. This CDR3 is CASSYAGEAFF. The CDR3 DNA is TGTGCCAGCAGTTACGCAGGGGAAGCTTTCTTT.

As DNA, the CDR3 is TGTGCCAGGAGCGGCCATAGGGAGGGGGGACCAATCCAGCACAATGAGCAGTTCTTC. It is translated as CARSGHREGGPIQHNEQFF. This chain joins TRBV7-8 and TRBJ2-1, with D possibly being TRBD2 (7 bases). CDR3 length: 19 amino acids. V dropped 9 bases and J dropped 5 bases, with 32 bases sitting between them. Germline lookup yields CDR1 SGHVS and CDR2 FQNEAQ.

V gene TRBV30 combines with J gene TRBJ1-2, with 8 bases fitting TRBD1. The CDR3 sequence is 14 residues long. The V gene end was trimmed by 2 bases and the J gene end by 3 bases; junction bases not matched to a gene: 5. CDR1 GTSNPN and CDR2 SVGIG come from the germline V gene (reference sequence). The CDR3 spells CAWSRAGGDYGYTF. The CDR3 DNA is TGTGCCTGGAGTAGAGCAGGGGGCGACTATGGCTACACCTTC.

The chain carries TRBV19 and TRBJ2-2; 7 bases line up with TRBD1. V was clipped by 7 bases and J by 0 bases; unmatched bases: 5. The CDR3 totals 15 residues. The germline CDR1 and CDR2 sequences are LNHDA and SQIVND (reference sequence). The CDR3 nucleotides read TGTGCCAGTACCCCCGGACAGGCGAACACCGGGGAGCTGTTTTTT. Translating gives CASTPGQANTGELFF.

This clone was observed once. V gene TRBV2 combines with J gene TRBJ2-7, with D possibly TRBD1 on 5 matching bases. Germline V lookup: CDR1 SNHLY, CDR2 FYNNEI. With 6 bases removed from V and 0 bases from J, the gap between germline ends came to 12 bases. This CDR3 region has 14 residues. This CDR3 is CASRETVNSYEQYF. DNA of the CDR3: TGTGCCAGCAGGGAGACAGTGAACTCCTACGAGCAGTACTTC.

The chain employs TRBV2 and TRBJ1-2; TRBD1 matches 9 bases. CDR3 length equals 16 residues. With V trimmed by 3 bases and J by 2 bases, 7 bases remained unmatched. CDR1 SNHLY and CDR2 FYNNEI come from the germline V gene. CDR3: CASSDGQGTLNYGYTF. In nucleotides, the CDR3 is TGTGCCAGCAGTGATGGACAGGGGACCTTGAACTATGGCTACACCTTC.

This clone was seen more than once but under ten times. At the DNA level, this CDR3 is encoded by other sequences in the same sample as well. The rearrangement links TRBV10-1 to TRBJ2-2; D might be TRBD2 (6 bases). The CDR3 sequence is 15 residues long. In germline, CDR1 is WNHNN, CDR2 SYGVQD (reference sequence). V was trimmed by 0 bases and J by 6 bases, leaving 11 bases between them. In DNA, the CDR3 is TGCGCCAGCAGTGAGTCAAGGGGAGGTCCCGGGGAGCTGTTTTTT. Amino acids: CASSESRGGPGELFF.

The V and J genes are TRBV7-2 and TRBJ1-2; TRBD1 agrees at 8 bases. CDR1 is SGHTA and CDR2 is FQGNSA in the germline V gene. CDR3 length equals 14 residues. V was clipped by 5 bases and J by 3 bases; unmatched bases: 5. CDR3 protein: CASSIQGEDYGYTF. The CDR3 coding sequence is TGTGCCAGCAGCATACAGGGGGAAGACTATGGCTACACCTTC.

V gene TRBV29-1 combines with J gene TRBJ2-7; 7 positions match TRBD1. The CDR3 contains 11 residues. Germline-derived CDR1 and CDR2 are SQVTM and ANQGSEA. V was pared by 8 bases and J by 7 bases, with 8 bases of the junction left unmatched. The DNA for the CDR3 is TGCAGCACCCAACAGGGGACAGAGCAGTACTTC. Its protein product is CSTQQGTEQYF.

Here the CDR3 reads CASSLLREDPYNEQFF. CDR3 sequence (DNA): TGTGCCAGCAGTTTACTTCGGGAGGACCCCTACAATGAGCAGTTCTTC. The chain has TRBV28 and TRBJ2-1; 7 bases match TRBD2. Germline assignment: CDR1 MDHEN and CDR2 SYDVKM. The J segment lost 2 bases and the V segment lost 2 bases, leaving 6 bases of the junction unmatched. CDR3 length: 16 amino acids.

This clone was seen a handful of times. V gene TRBV29-1 combines with J gene TRBJ1-1, with D perhaps matching TRBD1 (5 bases). The CDR3 sequence is 12 residues long. Trimming took 7 bases from V and 1 from J, leaving 10 bases between them. CDR1 and CDR2 (germline): SQVTM, ANQGSEA. In nucleotides, the CDR3 is TGCAGCGCCCCGACAGCGAACACTGAAGCTTTCTTT. This codes for CSAPTANTEAFF.

The CDR3 region is CASSPGGGHGYTF. DNA for the CDR3: TGTGCCAGCTCACCGGGAGGGGGTCATGGCTACACCTTC. The chain is built from TRBV18 and TRBJ1-2; tentatively, D is TRBD1 (6 bases). In germline, CDR1 is KGHSH, CDR2 LQKENI. The CDR3 runs 13 residues. V lost 3 bases to trimming and J lost 6 bases, with 11 bases between them. The full variable domain, completed using reference TRBV18 and TRBJ1-2, is NAGVMQNPRHLVRRRGQEARLRCSPMKGHSHVYWYRQLPEEGLKFMVYLQKENIIDESGMPKERFSAEFPKEGPSILRIQQVVRGDSAAYFCASSPGGGHGYTFGSGTRLTVV.

V usage is TRBV11-2 and J usage is TRBJ1-3; 9 bases align to TRBD1. The CDR3 spans 16 residues. Unmatched junction bases numbered 6, after V lost 4 bases and J lost 2 bases. The germline V gene encodes CDR1 SGHAT and CDR2 FQNNGV. The CDR3 protein is CASSWGQGGTGNTIYF. CDR3 nucleotide sequence: TGTGCCAGCAGCTGGGGACAGGGTGGAACTGGAAACACCATATATTTT.

The J gene is TRBJ1-2, the V gene TRBV28; D is unresolved. V lost 6 bases and J 2 bases, leaving 22 bases between the germline ends. The V gene's germline CDR1 is MDHEN and CDR2 SYDVKM. This CDR3 is built from 17 residues. The CDR3 spells CASSAISGGAGNYGYTF. The CDR3 DNA reads TGTGCCAGCAGCGCAATCAGCGGTGGAGCAGGCAACTATGGCTACACCTTC.

The chain uses TRBV29-1 and TRBJ2-7, with a tentative D call TRBD1 (5 bases). The V gene's germline CDR1 is SQVTM and CDR2 ANQGSEA. V was shortened by 6 bases and J by 1 base, with 10 bases between the two germline ends. The CDR3 totals 12 residues. The CDR3 is CSVDDSSYEQYF. The CDR3 DNA reads as TGCAGCGTCGACGACAGTTCCTACGAGCAGTACTTC.